These T cell receptor beta chains were read from a single sample in a study of T cells after yellow fever vaccination. TCRdb processed the 5' RACE reads anew with MiXCR; each CDR3 protein has one entry. This table has roughly 300,000 distinct CDR3 sequences, less than 9.5% appearing once. This specimen was PBMCs, taken around 45 days after the first yellow fever vaccination. These receptors were obtained from a man aged 18 to 29 who received the YFV17D yellow fever vaccine. CDR3s include the opening cysteine and the closing phenylalanine or tryptophan. D genes are given only for firm matches. Size is omitted from some rows. Given values are once, few, many or a class for expanded clones.

16 TRBD1 TRBJ1-2 TRBV27 - TGTGCCAGCAGACCGGTATCAGGGGGCCCCTTCTATGGCTACACCTTC CASRPVSGGPFYGYTF
14 - TRBJ1-1 TRBV18 many TGTGCCAGCTCACCACTGTCAACGAACACTGAAGCTTTCTTT CASSPLSTNTEAFF
13 - TRBJ2-2 TRBV20-1 few TGCAGTGCTTCCAAAACTAGCACCGGGGAGCTGTTTTTT CSASKTSTGELFF
13 - TRBJ2-1 TRBV5-4 - TGTGCCAGCACGTTCGCCGGGACAATTGAGCAGTTCTTC CASTFAGTIEQFF
14 - TRBJ1-5 TRBV20-1 few TGCAGTGCTAGGCAGGGGTCCCTCAATCAGCCCCAGCATTTT CSARQGSLNQPQHF
15 TRBD1 TRBJ2-1 TRBV6-1 - TGTGCCAGCAGTGCGGACAGGAGCTCCTACAATGAGCAGTTCTTC CASSADRSSYNEQFF
13 TRBD1 TRBJ2-1 TRBV29-1 few TGCAGCGCTTCGGGACAGGGGGTAAATGAGCAGTTCTTC CSASGQGVNEQFF
15 - TRBJ2-1 TRBV5-4 - TGTGCCAGCAGCGAGACGGCAGATTCCTACAATGAGCAGTTCTTC CASSETADSYNEQFF
15 TRBD2 TRBJ2-1 TRBV7-3 few TGTGCCAGCAGCCACCCCCAGCGGGGATACAATGAGCAGTTCTTC CASSHPQRGYNEQFF
13 TRBD1 TRBJ2-3 TRBV29-1 - TGCAGCGTTGCAAGGGGGCGATCAGATACGCAGTATTTT CSVARGRSDTQYF
15 - TRBJ1-1 TRBV5-4 - TGTGCCAGCAGCTTGGCGGGGTTTAGGAACACTGAAGCTTTCTTT CASSLAGFRNTEAFF
15 - TRBJ2-2 TRBV5-1 - TGCGCCAGCAGCTTGACGCCCCCCCCGACCGGGGAGCTGTTTTTT CASSLTPPPTGELFF
15 - TRBJ1-4 TRBV4-1 many TGCGCCAGCAGCCGGGGGGGGTTCCCAATCGAAAAACTGTTTTTT CASSRGGFPIEKLFF
16 TRBD2 TRBJ2-5 TRBV7-2 - TGTGCCAGCAGCCGCCTCGATAGCGGGGGGTTAGAGACCCAGTACTTC CASSRLDSGGLETQYF
13 - TRBJ2-3 TRBV10-3 many TGTGCCATCAGTGATTTTAGGGGAGATACGCAGTATTTT CAISDFRGDTQYF
13 - TRBJ1-5 TRBV4-3 - TGCGCCAGCAGCCAAGGTCGGTCTTGGCCCCAGCATTTT CASSQGRSWPQHF
15 - TRBJ2-1 TRBV10-3 few TGTGCCATCAGTGTGTTGGGGGACACCTACAATGAGCAGTTCTTC CAISVLGDTYNEQFF
17 - TRBJ1-1 TRBV4-3 - TGCGCCAGCAGCCAAGCTCGGACAGCTTACCTGAACACTGAAGCTTTCTTT CASSQARTAYLNTEAFF
13 - TRBJ1-3 TRBV7-8 few TGTGCCAGCAGCCAACGCCCCATGGGCACCATATATTTT CASSQRPMGTIYF
13 - TRBJ1-1 TRBV18 - TGTGCCAGCAAGCACGGGCAGAACACTGAAGCTTTCTTT CASKHGQNTEAFF
15 - TRBJ2-3 TRBV24-1 - TGTGCCACCAGTGATTTTTCCCAGGGAACAGATACGCAGTATTTT CATSDFSQGTDTQYF
17 - TRBJ2-1 TRBV5-1 - TGCGCCAGCAGCTTGGACCGTGGGTACAGCACCAAGAATGAGCAGTTCTTC CASSLDRGYSTKNEQFF
20 - TRBJ2-6 TRBV11-2 - TGTGCCAGCAGCGTCCGGCATTTGTTCGGAACCAGCTCTGGGGCCAACGTCCTGACTTTC CASSVRHLFGTSSGANVLTF
12 - TRBJ1-5 TRBV19 few TGTGCCAGTAGTTCCACCGACGGATTAAAGCATTTT CASSSTDGLKHF
15 - TRBJ2-6 TRBV27 many TGTGCCAGCAGTGCCCAGAGGGCTGGGGCCAACGTCCTGACTTTC CASSAQRAGANVLTF
16 TRBD2 TRBJ2-1 TRBV7-2 few TGTGCCAGCAGCTCAATTCTAGCGGGGGGGTTCAATGAGCAGTTCTTC CASSSILAGGFNEQFF
14 - TRBJ2-4 TRBV20-1 - TGCAGTGCTGGCCCTGAGGGGGCCAAAAACATTCAGTACTTC CSAGPEGAKNIQYF
15 TRBD2 TRBJ2-5 TRBV20-1 few TGCAGTGCCGGACTAGCGGGGGGCCGTGGGGAGACCCAGTACTTC CSAGLAGGRGETQYF
14 - TRBJ1-2 TRBV19 - TGTGCCAGTTCGACCGTAGCCGCTAACTATGGCTACACCTTC CASSTVAANYGYTF
15 TRBD1 TRBJ2-1 TRBV4-3 - TGCGCCAGCAGCCACGGGCAGGGGGCGCGGAATGAGCAGTTCTTC CASSHGQGARNEQFF
17 TRBD1 TRBJ2-7 TRBV20-1 - TGCAGTGCTAACACCCTCTTTACGGACAGGATGTCCTACGAGCAGTACTTC CSANTLFTDRMSYEQYF
13 - TRBJ2-7 TRBV20-1 few TGCAGTGCTCCCCTTTCTAGAGACTACGAGCAGTACTTC CSAPLSRDYEQYF
12 - TRBJ1-2 TRBV7-2 few TGTGCCAGCAGGCCCGACAGCTATGGCTACACCTTC CASRPDSYGYTF
17 - TRBJ2-5 TRBV4-3 few TGCGCCAGCAGCCAACGTACAATCGACTGCGGACAAGAGACCCAGTACTTC CASSQRTIDCGQETQYF
12 - TRBJ2-1 TRBV29-1 many TGCAGCGTTGGCAGGCGGTACAATGAGCAGTTCTTC CSVGRRYNEQFF
18 TRBD2 TRBJ2-5 TRBV6-5 - TGTGCCAGCAGACTCGGACTAGCGGGGGGCATCTACCAAGAGACCCAGTACTTC CASRLGLAGGIYQETQYF
16 - TRBJ1-5 TRBV7-2 few TGTGCCAGCAGCCCCAAGGTGGGGGCGGACGATCAGCCCCAGCATTTT CASSPKVGADDQPQHF
18 TRBD1 TRBJ2-6 TRBV4-3 few TGCGCCAGCAGTCTCCAGGGACAGGGGGCGTCAGGGGCCAACGTCCTGACTTTC CASSLQGQGASGANVLTF
15 - TRBJ1-6 TRBV7-8 few TGTGCCAGCAGCCCCTACCGGGACAACCCTTCACCCCTCCACTTT CASSPYRDNPSPLHF
14 TRBD2 TRBJ2-1 TRBV20-1 few TGCAGTGCTAATCCCCTAGCGGTTTACAATGAGCAGTTCTTC CSANPLAVYNEQFF
14 - TRBJ1-3 TRBV5-1 - TGCGCCAGCAGCTTGCCCGCCTCTGGAAACACCATATATTTT CASSLPASGNTIYF
13 - TRBJ2-3 TRBV20-1 few TGCAGTGGAAGGGACTCCTACACAGATACGCAGTATTTT CSGRDSYTDTQYF
13 - TRBJ2-1 TRBV6-2/TRBV6-3 few TGTGCCAGCACCCAGGATGCGTACAATGAGCAGTTCTTC CASTQDAYNEQFF